This T cell receptor (beta chain) was identified during a study of response to subunit inactivated influenza vaccine. TCRdb re-called the RT-PCR reads through MiXCR, storing one row per CDR3 protein. This table holds under 550,000 distinct CDR3 sequences, roughly 7.9% found once. This clonotype has only a few counts. The antigen is unknown. Broader study findings: Only a handful of new T cells, the authors suggested, are recruited with each seasonal influenza vaccination.

Trimming took 1 base from V and 5 from J, leaving 14 bases between them. The CDR3 runs 15 residues. Germline V gene sequence: CDR1 SGHAT, CDR2 FQDESV (reference sequence). The source material was PBMCs from blood, sampled around 25 months after vaccination. The chain employs TRBV11-1 and TRBJ2-5, with D possibly being TRBD1 or TRBD2 (5 bases each). The receptor was derived from a man between 50 and 70 years old who received an inactivated influenza vaccine. The CDR3 sequence: CASSLEQAWGETQYF. CDR3 sequence (DNA): TGTGCCAGCAGCTTAGAACAAGCGTGGGGGGAGACCCAGTACTTC. Filled out from reference TRBV11-1 and TRBJ2-5, the complete variable domain reads EAEVAQSPRYKITEKSQAVAFWCDPISGHATLYWYRQILGQGPELLVQFQDESVVDDSQLPKDRFSAERLKGVDSTLKIQPAELGDSAMYLCASSLEQAWGETQYFGPGTRLLVL.